This T cell receptor (beta chain) emerged from a study of T cells after yellow fever vaccination. Regarding the study as a whole: Only a minor proportion of clonotypes was detected across both CD4 and CD8 compartments.

Making TCR cDNA involved 5'RACE template switching, which added UMIs and a universal primer site. Each CDR3 protein is one row after TCRdb ran MiXCR on the 5' RACE reads. The sample records 250,000 to 400,000 distinct CDR3 sequences, roughly 4.3% being singletons. This clonotype was recorded many times. Antigen specificity is unknown. Germline values: CDR1 LGHNA, CDR2 YNFKEQ. Deletions cut 0 bases from V and 10 bases from J, with 6 bases between. This CDR3 comprises 12 residues. This TCR came from a man younger than 35 who received the YFV17D yellow fever vaccine. The sequences come from PBMCs, collected 15 days after the yellow fever booster vaccination. The V and J genes are TRBV4-2 and TRBJ1-4, with no clear D. This CDR3 reads CASSQDGRKLFF. The CDR3 DNA is TGTGCCAGCAGCCAAGACGGGAGAAAACTGTTTTTT.